This T cell receptor beta chain came from a study of CXCR3-negative and CXCR3-positive naive CD8 T cells. The authors prepared UMI-labeled TRB cDNA libraries by 5' RACE. With the 5' RACE reads reprocessed, TCRdb shows one record per CDR3 protein and no DNA. This sample's clone table lists 130,000 or so distinct CDR3 sequences. On this clonotype itself: Its antigen is currently unknown.

Study observations and caveats: CXCR3-positive naive cells carried more hydrophobic TRB CDR3s than CXCR3-negative ones.

This CDR3 has 13 amino acids. Germline loops: CDR1 KGHDR, CDR2 SFDVKD. The chain uses TRBV24-1 and TRBJ1-1; without DNA, the TCRdb call of TRBD1 cannot be checked. The sequenced material came from naive CXCR3+ CD8+ T cells from blood. Subset: CD45RO-CCR7+CD27+CD95- naive CD8+ T cells expressing CXCR3 (TNR3+). The sequence was collected from a human donor in good health. Some clones in this sample may be carry-over from other donors' samples. The CDR3 protein is CATSDLTGTEAFF.